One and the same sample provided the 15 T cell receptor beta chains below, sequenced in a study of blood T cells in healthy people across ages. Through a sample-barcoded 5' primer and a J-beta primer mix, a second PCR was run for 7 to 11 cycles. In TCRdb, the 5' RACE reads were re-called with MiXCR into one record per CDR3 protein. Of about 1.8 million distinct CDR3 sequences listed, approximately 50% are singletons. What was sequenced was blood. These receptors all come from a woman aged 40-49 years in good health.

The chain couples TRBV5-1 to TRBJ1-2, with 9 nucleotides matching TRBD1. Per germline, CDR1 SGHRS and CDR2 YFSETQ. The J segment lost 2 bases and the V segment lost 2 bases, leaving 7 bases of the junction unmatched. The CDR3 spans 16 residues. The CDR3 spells CASSFGLTGGNYGYTF. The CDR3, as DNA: TGCGCCAGCAGCTTCGGCTTGACAGGGGGGAACTATGGCTACACCTTC.

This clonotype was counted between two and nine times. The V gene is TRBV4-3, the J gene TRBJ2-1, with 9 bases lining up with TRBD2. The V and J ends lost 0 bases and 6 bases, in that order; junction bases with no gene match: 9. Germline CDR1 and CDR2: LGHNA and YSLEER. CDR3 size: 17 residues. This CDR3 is CASSQDSGLAGGNEQFF. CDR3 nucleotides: TGCGCCAGCAGCCAAGATTCGGGACTAGCCGGGGGCAATGAGCAGTTCTTC.

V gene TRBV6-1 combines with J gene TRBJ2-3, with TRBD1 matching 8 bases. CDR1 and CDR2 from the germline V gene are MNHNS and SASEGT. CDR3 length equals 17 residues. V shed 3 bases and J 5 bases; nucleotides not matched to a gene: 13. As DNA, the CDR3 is TGTGCCAGCAGTGAGCTTCGAGACAGGGGATTAAAAGATACGCAGTATTTT. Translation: CASSELRDRGLKDTQYF.

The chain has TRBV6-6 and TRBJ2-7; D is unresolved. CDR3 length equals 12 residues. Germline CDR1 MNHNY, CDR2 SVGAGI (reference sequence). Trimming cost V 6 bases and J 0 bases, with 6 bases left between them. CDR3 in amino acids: CASRPSSYEQYF. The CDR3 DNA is TGTGCCAGCAGACCATCCTCCTACGAGCAGTACTTC.

CDR3 nucleotide sequence: TGCAGCGTGCTCTGGAGCACCGGGGAGCTGTTTTTT. It encodes CSVLWSTGELFF. The rearrangement links TRBV29-1 to TRBJ2-2, with no clear D. This CDR3 is built from 12 residues. The germline CDR1 and CDR2 sequences are SQVTM and ANQGSEA. V was pared by 6 bases and J by 4 bases, with 9 bases between.

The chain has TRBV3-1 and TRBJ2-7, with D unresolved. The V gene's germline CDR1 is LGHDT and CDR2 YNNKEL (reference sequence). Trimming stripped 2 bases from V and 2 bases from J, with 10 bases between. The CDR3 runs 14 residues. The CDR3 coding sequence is TGTGCCAGCAGCCAACCTCCTTCCCCCTACGAGCAGTACTTC. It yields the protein CASSQPPSPYEQYF.

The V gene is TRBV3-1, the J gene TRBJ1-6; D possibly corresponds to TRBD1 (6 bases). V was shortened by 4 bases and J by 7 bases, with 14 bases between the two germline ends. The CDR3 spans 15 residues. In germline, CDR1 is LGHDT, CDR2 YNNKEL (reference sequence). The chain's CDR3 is CASSRGGRTNSPLHF. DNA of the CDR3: TGTGCCAGCAGCCGGGGGGGCAGGACCAATTCACCCCTCCACTTT.

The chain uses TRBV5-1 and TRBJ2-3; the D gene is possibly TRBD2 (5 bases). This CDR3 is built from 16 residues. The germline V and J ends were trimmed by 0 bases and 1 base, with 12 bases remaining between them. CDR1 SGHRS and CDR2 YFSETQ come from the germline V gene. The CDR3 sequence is CASSLEAALGTDTQYF. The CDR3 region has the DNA TGCGCCAGCAGCTTGGAAGCGGCTCTCGGCACAGATACGCAGTATTTT.

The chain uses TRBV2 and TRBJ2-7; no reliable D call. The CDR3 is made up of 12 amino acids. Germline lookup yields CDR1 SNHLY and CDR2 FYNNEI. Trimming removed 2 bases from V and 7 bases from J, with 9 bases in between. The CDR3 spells CASSEYGYEQYF. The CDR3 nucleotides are TGTGCCAGCAGTGAATATGGGTATGAGCAGTACTTC. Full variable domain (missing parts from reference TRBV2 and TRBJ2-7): EPEVTQTPSHQVTQMGQEVILRCVPISNHLYFYWYRQILGQKVEFLVSFYNNEISEKSEIFDDQFSVERPDGSNFTLKIRSTKLEDSAMYFCASSEYGYEQYFGPGTRLTVT.

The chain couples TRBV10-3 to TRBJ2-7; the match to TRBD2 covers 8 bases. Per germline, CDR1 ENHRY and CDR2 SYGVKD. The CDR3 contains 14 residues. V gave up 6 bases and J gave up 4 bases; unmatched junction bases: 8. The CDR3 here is CAISDSGVTYEQYF. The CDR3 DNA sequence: TGTGCCATCAGCGATAGCGGGGTCACGTACGAGCAGTACTTC.

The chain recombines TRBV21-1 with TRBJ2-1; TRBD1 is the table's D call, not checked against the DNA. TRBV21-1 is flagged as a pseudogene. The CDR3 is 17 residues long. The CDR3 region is CASSPTRDRIVTDEQFF. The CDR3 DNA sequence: TGTGCCAGCAGCCCTACCCGGGACAGGATTGTTACGGATGAGCAGTTCTTC.

The CDR3 spells CASKYASGIGELFF. The CDR3 DNA follows: TGTGCCAGCAAGTATGCTAGCGGTATCGGGGAGCTGTTTTTT. The rearrangement links TRBV9 to TRBJ2-2, with 7 bases aligning to TRBD2. V lost 6 bases and J lost 7; bases outside the gene matches: 9. This CDR3 has 14 amino acids. CDR1 is SGDLS, CDR2 YYNGEE, per germline.

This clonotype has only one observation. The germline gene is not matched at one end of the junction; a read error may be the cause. The CDR3 DNA sequence: TGCGCCAGCAGCCAGGGGAACACCTACAATGAGCTGTTCTTC. Its translation is CASSQGNTYNELFF. The gene calls are TRBV4-1 and TRBJ2-1; no clear D. The CDR3 extends over 14 amino acids. The V gene's germline CDR1 is MGHRA and CDR2 YSYEKL.

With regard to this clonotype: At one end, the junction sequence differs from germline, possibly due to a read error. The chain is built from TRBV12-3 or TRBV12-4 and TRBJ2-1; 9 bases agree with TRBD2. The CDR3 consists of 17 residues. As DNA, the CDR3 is TGTGCCAGCAGTCCCTTAGCGGGGACTAGCTCCTACAATGAACAGTTCTTC. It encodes CASSPLAGTSSYNEQFF.

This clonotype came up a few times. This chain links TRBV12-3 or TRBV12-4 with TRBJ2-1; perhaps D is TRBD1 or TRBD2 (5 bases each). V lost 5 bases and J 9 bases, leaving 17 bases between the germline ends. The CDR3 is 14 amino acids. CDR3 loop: CASSVRGTTGEQFF. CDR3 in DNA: TGTGCCAGCAGTGTACGAGGGACGACGGGTGAGCAGTTCTTC.